Shown below are 29 T cell receptor beta chains from a single sample sequenced in a study (dated by TCRdb to about 2015). The library was generated by 5' RACE. TCRdb shows the sequencer as Illumina MiSeq. Using fastp trimming at Q25 and MiXCR clonotype assembly, TCRdb reanalyzed the public sequencing data and kept in-frame beta chains. Merged by CDR3 protein, the rows form single entries marked with the most common genes and DNA. This sample is represented by more than 6,500 distinct CDR3 sequences; around half of them were singletons. The biggest ten clones account for roughly 3.1% of the sample. Sequenced sample: naive CD4+ T cells sorted from a lymph node. The sample's cell subset or site label, decoded: naive CD4+ T cells, CD4+CD45RA+CD25-. Receptors were obtained from a female donor with breast cancer.

Turning to this clonotype: A read error may be the cause here, since a much bigger clone is one base away. This chain joins TRBV7-2 and TRBJ2-3; the D is unclear. There are 15 residues in the CDR3. Germline values: CDR1 SGHTA, CDR2 FQGNSA. The CDR3 loop reads CAGSPMSAHTDTQYF. The CDR3 nucleotides read TGTGCCGGCAGCCCTATGTCGGCCCACACAGATACGCAGTATTTT.

The rearrangement joins TRBV7-3 to TRBJ1-5; weak D call: TRBD1 (5 bases). In germline, CDR1 is SGHTA, CDR2 FQGTGA. V lost 2 bases to trimming and J lost 1 base, with 12 bases between them. The CDR3 extends over 16 amino acids. CDR3: CASSLEGLRSNQPQHF. The CDR3 bases are TGTGCCAGCAGCTTAGAGGGGCTGAGGAGCAATCAGCCCCAGCATTTT.

This clonotype was counted only a few times. The chain uses TRBV29-1 and TRBJ2-1; D gene uncertain. The CDR3 covers 10 residues. CDR1 is SQVTM, CDR2 ANQGSEA, per germline. V lost 5 bases and J lost 9, with 8 bases in between. The CDR3 sequence is CSVMVGEQFF. The CDR3 DNA reads as TGCAGCGTTATGGTAGGTGAGCAGTTCTTC.

In this sample, this clonotype turned up once. The CDR3 spells CASSLGRGIWAGELFF. The CDR3 nucleotides read TGTGCCAGCAGTTTAGGCAGGGGAATTTGGGCCGGGGAGCTGTTTTTT. This chain joins TRBV12-3 or TRBV12-4 and TRBJ2-2, with a possible D match to TRBD1 (6 bases). The CDR3 covers 16 residues. Trimming cost V 1 base and J 6 bases, with 15 bases left between them.

Only a few counts were recorded for this clonotype. V is TRBV6-1 and J is TRBJ2-7; D not certain. The CDR3 spans 12 residues. Trimming stripped 7 bases from V and 4 bases from J, with 11 bases between. Germline V gives CDR1 MNHNS, CDR2 SASEGT. The CDR3 here is CASNGGSYEQYF. CDR3 nucleotides: TGTGCCAGCAACGGCGGCTCGTACGAGCAGTACTTC.

This clonotype occurred a few times. This chain uses TRBV5-1 with TRBJ2-5; D gene unclear. The ends were cut back, 4 bases at V and 4 bases at J, with 8 bases in the middle. This CDR3 comprises 12 residues. Germline CDR1 is SGHRS and CDR2 is YFSETQ. The CDR3 loop is CASSASGETQYF. DNA for the CDR3: TGCGCCAGCAGCGCTAGTGGAGAGACCCAGTACTTC.

The rearrangement links TRBV5-1 to TRBJ2-7; the D gene could be TRBD1 or TRBD2 (5 bases each). Trimming took off 4 bases at V and 3 bases at J, with 14 bases between the two ends. Germline V gene data show CDR1 as SGHRS and CDR2 as YFSETQ. The CDR3 runs to 14 residues. Here the CDR3 reads CASSIGAINYEQYF. In DNA, the CDR3 is TGCGCCAGCAGCATCGGGGCGATAAACTACGAGCAGTACTTC.

The chain uses TRBV7-8 and TRBJ1-2; 7 nucleotides line up with TRBD1. The CDR3 sequence is 13 residues long. From germline, CDR1 is SGHVS and CDR2 FQNEAQ. The V segment lost 5 bases and the J segment 1 base; nucleotides outside the gene matches: 1. CDR3 in amino acids: CASSRDSNYGYTF. CDR3 bases: TGTGCCAGCAGCAGGGACAGTAACTATGGCTACACCTTC.

The chain links TRBV12-3 or TRBV12-4 to TRBJ1-2; 7 bases line up with TRBD1. V shed 6 bases, J shed 3 bases, and the junction held 13 bases outside the gene matches. The length of the CDR3 is 16 residues. Written as DNA, the CDR3 is TGTGCCAGCAGCGGGGACTTTGGAGGGGGCTACTATGGCTACACCTTC. Its translation: CASSGDFGGGYYGYTF.

The gene calls are TRBV20-1 and TRBJ1-1, with a possible D match to TRBD1 (5 bases). This CDR3 contains 13 residues. V lost 4 bases and J lost 6, with 15 bases in between. CDR1 DFQATT and CDR2 SNEGSKA come from the germline V gene (reference sequence). The DNA for the CDR3 is TGCAGTGCTACCCTAAGACGGGACGCTGAAGCTTTCTTT. Its translation: CSATLRRDAEAFF.

The chain uses TRBV4-2 and TRBJ2-1; 8 positions agree with TRBD1. The CDR3 totals 16 residues. V shed 2 bases, J shed 7 bases, and the junction held 10 bases outside the gene matches. Germline V gene data show CDR1 as LGHNA and CDR2 as YNFKEQ. The CDR3 is CASSQRGQEVENEQFF. CDR3 DNA sequence: TGTGCCAGCAGCCAAAGGGGACAGGAAGTTGAGAATGAGCAGTTCTTC.

This clonotype is categorized as medium-sized. V is TRBV12-3 or TRBV12-4 and J is TRBJ2-7; a possible D gene is TRBD1 (6 bases). The CDR3 length is 12 residues. V lost 6 bases and J lost 12, with 18 bases in between. The DNA of the CDR3 is TGTGCCAGCAGCCCGGACAGCCACGAGGGGTACTTC. Its translation: CASSPDSHEGYF.

This clonotype was seen only a few times. The J gene is TRBJ2-3, the V gene TRBV18; 8 nucleotides align to TRBD2. This CDR3 region has 12 residues. Germline assignment: CDR1 KGHSH and CDR2 LQKENI. V was clipped by 3 bases and J by 14 bases; unmatched bases: 7. The CDR3 DNA follows: TGTGCCAGCTCACCTCCAGCGGGAGTTCGGTATTTT. This gives the protein CASSPPAGVRYF.

A few counts support this clonotype. The chain is built from TRBV20-1 and TRBJ2-1, with TRBD2 matching over 10 bases. Losses at the gene ends were 1 base for V and 6 bases for J; bases not matched to a gene: 6. The germline gives CDR1 DFQATT, CDR2 SNEGSKA (reference sequence). The CDR3 covers 15 residues. The CDR3 nucleotides are TGCAGTGCTAGAGTTGGGACTAGCGTGATCAATGAGCAGTTCTTC. Encoded protein: CSARVGTSVINEQFF.

The rearrangement uses TRBV10-3 and TRBJ2-7; 9 positions agree with TRBD1. The CDR3 spans 15 residues. Germline V gene data show CDR1 as ENHRY and CDR2 as SYGVKD. V was pared by 3 bases and J by 3 bases, with 6 bases of the junction left unmatched. The CDR3 protein is CAISENTGGGYEQYF. Written as DNA, the CDR3 is TGTGCCATCAGTGAAAATACAGGGGGCGGCTACGAGCAGTACTTC.

The table lists this clonotype with a few counts. This rearrangement joins TRBV15 to TRBJ1-4; D not resolved. Germline CDR1 reads LNHNV; CDR2 reads YYDKDF (reference sequence). The CDR3 covers 14 residues. V lost 0 bases to trimming and J lost 7 bases, with 9 bases between them. Here the CDR3 DNA reads TGTGCCACCAGCAGAGATCGAGGGTTTGAAAAACTGTTTTTT. Translating it yields CATSRDRGFEKLFF.

V and J are TRBV5-1 and TRBJ2-6; D unclear. Germline CDR1 is SGHRS and CDR2 is YFSETQ. V gave up 4 bases and J gave up 1 base, with 9 bases separating them. The CDR3 totals 15 residues. The CDR3 here is CASSMDGSGANVLTF. CDR3 sequence (DNA): TGCGCCAGCAGCATGGACGGTTCTGGGGCCAACGTCCTGACTTTC.

In its sample, this clonotype was seen once. The V call is TRBV6-5, the J call TRBJ1-1; 8 bases are a match to TRBD1. The CDR3 length is 14 residues. Trimming removed 6 bases from V and 5 bases from J; junction bases left unmatched: 8. Germline CDR1 reads MNHEY; CDR2 reads SVGAGI. The CDR3 is CASSRGQGGTEAFF. The CDR3 region has the DNA TGTGCCAGCAGCCGCGGACAGGGTGGAACTGAAGCTTTCTTT.

The rearrangement links TRBV7-2 to TRBJ2-1; 8 bases fit TRBD1. The CDR3 is made up of 13 amino acids. CDR1 SGHTA and CDR2 FQGNSA come from the germline V gene. J was trimmed by 6 bases and V by 10 bases; bases with no gene match: 8. CDR3 sequence: CANRDRTANEQFF. CDR3 bases: TGTGCCAACCGGGACAGGACGGCCAATGAGCAGTTCTTC.

About this clonotype: An end of the junction does not agree with germline; a read error may underlie this. V usage is TRBV10-3 and J usage is TRBJ1-6; TRBD1 might be the D (5 bases). The CDR3 spans 14 residues. CDR1 and CDR2 from the germline V gene are ENHRY and SYGVKD. DNA for the CDR3: TGCGCCAGCAGTGAACGGGGATTCGGGGCGCCCCTCCACTTT. This gives the protein CASSERGFGAPLHF.

The DNA of the CDR3 is TGTGCCAGCAGTTACTTGGGGTATGGAGAAAAACTGTTTTTT. It yields the protein CASSYLGYGEKLFF. The rearrangement uses TRBV6-2 or TRBV6-3 and TRBJ1-4; D gene unclear. CDR1 MNHEY and CDR2 SVGEGT come from the germline V gene. CDR3 length equals 14 residues. Trimming took 1 base from V and 8 from J, leaving 11 bases between them.

This clonotype was picked up one time. The V and J genes are TRBV20-1 and TRBJ2-1; 8 bases match TRBD2. Germline V gene sequence: CDR1 DFQATT, CDR2 SNEGSKA (reference sequence). Trimming removed 4 bases from V and 1 base from J; junction bases left unmatched: 9. The CDR3 is made up of 16 amino acids. The DNA for the CDR3 is TGCAGTGCTATTCGGGTAGCGGGAATTTCCTACAATGAGCAGTTCTTC. Its protein product is CSAIRVAGISYNEQFF.

This clonotype was detected only a few times. V usage is TRBV12-3 or TRBV12-4 and J usage is TRBJ2-6, with D hard to call. The CDR3 spans 16 residues. V was cut by 4 bases and J by 1 base, with 11 bases left in between. The CDR3 is CASSSTDESGANVLTF. Written as DNA, the CDR3 is TGTGCCAGCAGTTCGACGGATGAGTCTGGGGCCAACGTCCTGACTTTC.

V and J are TRBV10-2 and TRBJ2-7; D gene ambiguous. CDR3 size: 13 residues. CDR1 and CDR2 (germline): WSHSY, SAAADI. V lost 3 bases and J 9 bases, leaving 15 bases between the germline ends. CDR3 sequence (DNA): TGCGCCAGCAGTGACTCATTCACCCTCGGGCAGTACTTC. Translation: CASSDSFTLGQYF.

The chain couples TRBV20-1 to TRBJ2-7; 7 bases are a match to TRBD1. V shed 1 base, J shed 0 bases, and the junction held 0 bases outside the gene matches. The CDR3 is 13 residues long. Germline values: CDR1 DFQATT, CDR2 SNEGSKA (reference sequence). The CDR3 DNA reads TGCAGTGCTAGAGGACAGGGCTCCTACGAGCAGTACTTC. It is translated as CSARGQGSYEQYF.

Judged by abundance, this clonotype is medium-sized (0.01 to 0.1%). This sequence joins TRBV7-2 and TRBJ1-2, with D perhaps matching TRBD1 (5 bases). Trimming cost V 5 bases and J 8 bases, with 15 bases left between them. The CDR3 has 13 residues. Looked up from germline, CDR1 is SGHTA and CDR2 is FQGNSA. CDR3 region: CASSPLGGDGYTF. The CDR3, as DNA: TGTGCCAGCAGCCCCCTGGGGGGGGACGGCTACACCTTC.

A few counts support this clonotype. The CDR3 nucleotides read TGTGCCAGCAGTTTATATGCCGGAGGCAACACTGAAGCTTTCTTT. This gives the protein CASSLYAGGNTEAFF. The V and J genes are TRBV12-3 or TRBV12-4 and TRBJ1-1; no clear D gene. The CDR3 loop spans 15 amino acids. V lost 2 bases to trimming and J lost 2 bases, with 12 bases between them.

Comment on this clonotype: Its ends do not fully match the called genes, so a read error is possible. The chain has TRBV12-3 or TRBV12-4 and TRBJ2-1, with a tentative D call TRBD2 (5 bases). This CDR3 spans 12 amino acids. The CDR3 sequence is CASSFRTGELFF. DNA for the CDR3: TGTGCCAGCAGTTTCCGGACCGGGGAGCTGTTCTTC.

This clonotype has just one count. With a much larger clone just one base away, this may be a read error. This chain joins TRBV7-2 and TRBJ2-7; D may be TRBD2 (7 bases). Germline V gene data show CDR1 as SGHTA and CDR2 as FQGNSA. The CDR3 covers 14 residues. CDR3 coding DNA: TGTGCCAGCAGACCGGGCGGGGGCTCCTACGAGCAGTGCTTC. This gives the protein CASRPGGGSYEQCF. The variable domain in full, with the rest retrieved from reference TRBV7-2 and TRBJ2-7, is GAGVSQSPSNKVTEKGKDVELRCDPISGHTALYWYRQSLGQGLEFLIYFQGNSAPDKSGLPSDRFSAERTGGSVSTLTIQRTQQEDSAVYLCASRPGGGSYEQCFGPGTRLTVT.